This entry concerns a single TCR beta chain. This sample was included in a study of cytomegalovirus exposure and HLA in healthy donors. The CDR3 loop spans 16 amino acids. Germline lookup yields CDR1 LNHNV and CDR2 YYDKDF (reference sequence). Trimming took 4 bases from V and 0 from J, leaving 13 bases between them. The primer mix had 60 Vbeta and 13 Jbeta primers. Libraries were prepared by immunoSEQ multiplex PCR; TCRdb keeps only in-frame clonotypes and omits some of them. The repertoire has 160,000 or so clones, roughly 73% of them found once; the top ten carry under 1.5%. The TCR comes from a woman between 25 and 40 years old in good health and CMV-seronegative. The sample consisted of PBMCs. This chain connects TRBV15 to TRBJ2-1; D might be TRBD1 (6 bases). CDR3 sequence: CATSNMGQSSYNEQFF. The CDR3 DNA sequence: TGTGCCACCAGCAATATGGGACAAAGCTCCTACAATGAGCAGTTCTTC.